This entry concerns a single T cell receptor (beta chain). Original processing methods: Amplification of reference gene primers was used by the study to estimate nucleated cell counts. Some clones are missing from TCRdb's copy, which holds only in-frame ones; the method was immunoSEQ multiplex PCR. From that table come the V and J calls and clone size; the DNA was used to work out D and trimming. The profile shows 150,000 to 180,000 clones, 65% to 90% of them singletons. From germline, CDR1 is MNHEY and CDR2 SMNVEV (reference sequence). V was trimmed by 5 bases and J by 7 bases, leaving 15 bases between them. The CDR3 length is 14 residues. This sample stems from a study of blood T cell repertoires in COVID-19. Looking at the study overall: Samples representing acute and convalescent COVID-19 were sourced from the United States, Italy and Spain. In each case, the material was cDNA or gDNA derived from T cells, B-cell-depleted T cells, or PBMCs.

Enrolled during active infection, Seattle patients were then followed longitudinally. The source of this sequence is a woman in her sixties or seventies with COVID-19, enrolled during active disease. Sequencing was done on a sample of peripheral blood. This chain uses TRBV27 with TRBJ2-4, with D tentatively TRBD1 (7 bases). For the CDR3, the DNA is TGTGCCAGCAGTGGGGAGGACAGGATGAACATTCAGTACTTC. Its translation is CASSGEDRMNIQYF.